This TCR beta chain was recorded in a study of blood T cells in healthy people across ages. A J-beta primer mix and a sample-barcoded 5' primer were used in a second PCR of roughly 6 to 11 cycles. There were at least 2.5 million CDR3-containing paired-end reads obtained from each sample. TCRdb reanalysed the 5' RACE reads using MiXCR and keeps one entry per CDR3 protein. The sample holds roughly 1.6 million distinct CDR3 sequences, about 35% seen once. Study results and limitations: In older individuals, TCR beta diversity per million T cells was lower, falling roughly linearly with age. Naive T cell percentage showed a strong correlation with TCR beta diversity.

The CDR3 has 13 amino acids. V was pared by 8 bases and J by 1 base, with 9 bases between. Looked up from germline, CDR1 is KGHSH and CDR2 is LQKENI. As for this clonotype: Its antigen is still unknown.

The origin of this receptor is a woman in her twenties or thirties in good health. Sequencing was carried out using blood. The rearrangement links TRBV18 to TRBJ2-4, with D perhaps matching TRBD1 (7 bases). CDR3 DNA sequence: TGTGCCAGCGCAGGGGGGGCCAAAAACATTCAGTACTTC. Protein sequence: CASAGGAKNIQYF.